In its sample, the clone carrying this TCR beta chain was seen a few times. This sample is part of a study of blood T cell repertoires in COVID-19. Sequencing used immunoSEQ multiplex PCR; TCRdb keeps in-frame clones, though not all of them. The sample consists of about 75,000 clones, 70% to 80% of them appearing once. Per the germline V gene, CDR1 is DFQATT and CDR2 is SNEGSKA (reference sequence). The CDR3 runs 10 residues. The V end was cut by 6 bases, the J end by 8 bases, with 11 bases between. Source material: peripheral blood. The chain has TRBV20-1 and TRBJ2-7; D is ambiguous. The clonotype was recovered from a woman older than 75 with active or convalescent COVID-19. This CDR3 is CSAYYGQQYF. For the CDR3, the DNA is TGCAGTGCCTACTACGGCCAGCAGTACTTC.